The 16 T cell receptor beta chains below were found in one sample sequenced in a study of shared clonotypes between healthy human individuals. Measured with immunoSEQ multiplex PCR; TCRdb has only the in-frame clones, and not every one. The repertoire holds roughly 2.4 million clones, under 97% seen once, with about 0.13% in the top ten. What was sequenced was naive CD4+ T cells sorted from blood. As for subset: CD45RA+ positively selected. Source of these receptors: a man younger than 35 in good health.

The V gene is TRBV6-8, the J gene TRBJ1-2; the D gene is possibly TRBD1 (5 bases). V was shortened by 2 bases and J by 1 base, with 14 bases between the two germline ends. Germline values: CDR1 MNHGY, CDR2 SAAAGT. This CDR3 spans 16 amino acids. CDR3 loop: CASSYNTVQDNYGYTF. The CDR3 DNA sequence: TGTGCCAGCAGTTACAATACGGTACAGGATAACTATGGCTACACCTTC.

In DNA, the CDR3 is TGTGCCAGCAGCGTAGAAGCGGGATTCATAAATGAGCAGTTCTTC. Protein sequence: CASSVEAGFINEQFF. The genes are TRBV9 and TRBJ2-1; TRBD2 matches 7 bases. The germline V gene has CDR1 SGDLS and CDR2 YYNGEE. This CDR3 region has 15 residues. The junction had 7 bases not matched to a gene; V was cut back by 0 bases and J by 7 bases. Based on the CDR3 plus reference TRBV9 and TRBJ2-1, the full variable domain is DSGVTQTPKHLITATGQRVTLRCSPRSGDLSVYWYQQSLDQGLQFLIQYYNGEERAKGNILERFSAQQFPDLHSELNLSSLELGDSALYFCASSVEAGFINEQFFGPGTRLTVL.

CDR3 protein: CASSLMGTRETQYF. The CDR3 DNA reads TGTGCCAGCAGCTTGATGGGGACAAGAGAGACCCAGTACTTC. The rearrangement uses TRBV5-4 and TRBJ2-5, with a possible D match to TRBD1 (6 bases). Trimming took off 1 base at V and 4 bases at J, with 11 bases between the two ends. CDR3 length: 14 amino acids. The V gene's germline CDR1 is SGHNT and CDR2 YYREEE (reference sequence).

The V and J genes are TRBV21-1 and TRBJ2-1; the table's D call, TRBD2, has no DNA check behind it. TRBV21-1 has pseudogene status. The CDR3 extends over 16 amino acids. The CDR3 region has the DNA TGTGCCAGCAGCAAACCCGGCGGGATAAGGATCGATGAGCAGTTCTTC. It codes for CASSKPGGIRIDEQFF.

This rearrangement joins TRBV2 to TRBJ2-4; TRBD1 matches at 8 bases. The CDR3 is 17 residues long. The J segment lost 0 bases and the V segment lost 1 base, leaving 5 bases of the junction unmatched. Germline loops: CDR1 SNHLY, CDR2 FYNNEI. The chain's CDR3 is CASSEDLQGEAKNIQYF. In DNA form, the CDR3 reads TGTGCCAGCAGTGAAGATTTACAGGGGGAAGCCAAAAACATTCAGTACTTC.

The genes are TRBV28 and TRBJ1-5; no clear D. Germline V CDR1 and CDR2: MDHEN, SYDVKM. The CDR3 extends over 16 amino acids. The V gene lost 5 bases and the J gene lost 3 bases, with 17 bases spanning the gap. The CDR3 DNA sequence: TGTGCCAGCAGTGTCCGGGTCTCGGTATACAATCAGCCCCAGCATTTT. Translation gives CASSVRVSVYNQPQHF.

The chain carries TRBV5-1 and TRBJ1-1; 8 bases are a match to TRBD1. CDR3 size: 15 residues. CDR1 is SGHRS, CDR2 YFSETQ, per germline. The J segment lost 4 bases and the V segment lost 5 bases, leaving 10 bases of the junction unmatched. CDR3 residues: CASRLGQGGPTEAFF. CDR3 DNA: TGCGCCAGCAGACTAGGACAGGGAGGACCCACTGAAGCTTTCTTT.

The chain has TRBV5-4 and TRBJ2-4; D is tentatively TRBD1 or TRBD2 (6 bases each). The ends were cut back, 0 bases at V and 7 bases at J, with 11 bases in the middle. The V gene's germline CDR1 is SGHNT and CDR2 YYREEE (reference sequence). This CDR3 spans 14 amino acids. The CDR3 reads CASSLGQGRNIQYF. For the CDR3, the DNA is TGTGCCAGCAGCTTGGGGCAGGGGAGGAACATTCAGTACTTC.

This chain links TRBV30 with TRBJ1-2; maybe TRBD1 (6 bases). There are 15 residues in the CDR3. Germline V gene lookup returns CDR1 GTSNPN and CDR2 SVGIG (reference sequence). V lost 1 base and J 6 bases, leaving 18 bases between the germline ends. The CDR3 here is CAWSARGRGSNGYTF. Written as DNA, the CDR3 is TGTGCCTGGAGTGCTCGAGGCAGGGGCTCAAATGGCTACACCTTC.

The V gene is TRBV7-3, the J gene TRBJ2-3, with D possibly TRBD2 on 6 matching bases. CDR3 size: 12 residues. The germline CDR1 and CDR2 sequences are SGHTA and FQGTGA. V lost 5 bases, J lost 14 bases, and 17 bases lay in between. DNA of the CDR3: TGTGCCAGCAGCCCGGACTACTATAGGCTGTATTTT. Its protein product is CASSPDYYRLYF.

The J gene is TRBJ2-1, the V gene TRBV30; D call uncertain. This CDR3 spans 15 amino acids. V lost 3 bases to trimming and J lost 5 bases, with 17 bases between them. Per germline, CDR1 GTSNPN and CDR2 SVGIG (reference sequence). CDR3 amino acids: CAWSDVLYGHNEQFF. For the CDR3, the DNA is TGTGCCTGGAGCGACGTCCTATATGGGCACAATGAGCAGTTCTTC.

The V gene is TRBV10-2, the J gene TRBJ2-7; 11 bases agree with TRBD2. The CDR3 covers 13 residues. Per the germline V gene, CDR1 is WSHSY and CDR2 is SAAADI. J was trimmed by 10 bases and V by 6 bases; bases with no gene match: 8. CDR3 region: CASRLTSGSDQYF. The DNA of the CDR3 is TGCGCCAGCAGGCTTACTAGCGGGAGCGACCAGTACTTC.

This chain joins TRBV6-5 and TRBJ2-3; D possibly corresponds to TRBD2 (5 bases). The CDR3 contains 13 residues. Germline lookup yields CDR1 MNHEY and CDR2 SVGAGI. V was clipped by 2 bases and J by 4 bases, with 7 bases between them. The CDR3 loop is CASSYTGADTQYF. CDR3 nucleotides: TGTGCCAGCAGTTACACCGGGGCAGATACGCAGTATTTT.

The chain couples TRBV4-1 to TRBJ1-4; D is undetermined. Trimming pared 3 bases from V and 3 bases from J, leaving 14 bases between. This CDR3 is built from 16 residues. Germline CDR1 and CDR2: MGHRA and YSYEKL. This CDR3 reads CASSQALRGPNEKLFF. The CDR3 DNA is TGCGCCAGCAGCCAGGCACTGAGAGGCCCTAATGAAAAACTGTTTTTT.

The chain joins TRBV5-1 to TRBJ2-7, with a weak D call TRBD1 (6 bases). The V and J ends lost 5 bases and 2 bases respectively, with 14 bases between them. The CDR3 is 14 amino acids. Germline V lookup: CDR1 SGHRS, CDR2 YFSETQ. Here the CDR3 reads CASRQRQDAYEQYF. In DNA form, the CDR3 reads TGCGCCAGCAGGCAGAGACAGGACGCCTACGAGCAGTACTTC.

The rearrangement links TRBV9 to TRBJ2-1; D is tentatively TRBD1 or TRBD2 (5 bases each). V was pared by 0 bases and J by 3 bases, with 10 bases between. CDR3 length: 15 residues. CDR1 and CDR2 (germline): SGDLS, YYNGEE. The CDR3 DNA follows: TGTGCCAGCAGCGTAGGGTGGGGACGCTACAATGAGCAGTTCTTC. It translates to CASSVGWGRYNEQFF.